This is a list of T cell receptor beta chains from one sample in a study of cytomegalovirus exposure and HLA in healthy donors. Some clones are missing from TCRdb's copy, which holds only in-frame ones; the method was immunoSEQ multiplex PCR. The sample holds more than 110,000 clones; approximately 70% are singletons and the top ten take about 2.2%. Sequenced material: PBMCs. The receptors originated from a woman between 55 and 75 years old in good health and CMV-seropositive. Both conserved end residues are part of each CDR3. The order of the fields is J gene, D gene, V gene, clone size, CDR3 protein, CDR3 DNA. A D gene is named only where the DNA matches it firmly. A row's size may be missing; if present it is once, few, many or a size class.

j_call: TRBJ2-7
d_call: TRBD1
v_call: TRBV25-1
clone_size: .
cdr3_aa: CASSAYGTGVTYEQYF
cdr3_nt: TGTGCCAGCAGTGCCTACGGGACAGGTGTAACCTACGAGCAGTACTTC

j_call: TRBJ2-7
d_call: TRBD2
v_call: TRBV5-1
clone_size: .
cdr3_aa: CASSSGTSAREQYF
cdr3_nt: TGCGCCAGCAGCTCCGGGACTAGCGCTAGAGAGCAGTACTTC

j_call: TRBJ1-4
d_call: .
v_call: TRBV19
clone_size: .
cdr3_aa: CASSIGGQVEKLFF
cdr3_nt: TGTGCCAGTAGTATAGGAGGGCAGGTTGAAAAACTGTTTTTT

j_call: TRBJ2-2
d_call: TRBD1
v_call: TRBV5-5
clone_size: .
cdr3_aa: CASSFGTATGELFF
cdr3_nt: TGTGCCAGCAGCTTTGGGACAGCCACCGGGGAGCTGTTTTTT

j_call: TRBJ1-5
d_call: .
v_call: TRBV6-5
clone_size: .
cdr3_aa: CASSYGSSRSNQPQHF
cdr3_nt: TGTGCCAGCAGTTACGGGAGTAGTAGGAGCAATCAGCCCCAGCATTTT

j_call: TRBJ1-5
d_call: TRBD1
v_call: TRBV30
clone_size: .
cdr3_aa: CAWHQGGSNQPQHF
cdr3_nt: TGTGCCTGGCATCAGGGGGGCAGCAATCAGCCCCAGCATTTT

j_call: TRBJ2-2
d_call: .
v_call: TRBV27
clone_size: .
cdr3_aa: CATGLAAAGELFF
cdr3_nt: TGTGCAACAGGGCTAGCTGCCGCCGGGGAGCTGTTTTTT

j_call: TRBJ1-2
d_call: TRBD1
v_call: TRBV28
clone_size: .
cdr3_aa: CASSGGTGQHGYTF
cdr3_nt: TGTGCCAGCAGTGGCGGGACAGGGCAACATGGCTACACCTTC

j_call: TRBJ2-6
d_call: .
v_call: TRBV30
clone_size: .
cdr3_aa: CAWSLLLSSGANVLTF
cdr3_nt: TGTGCCTGGAGCCTCTTGCTGAGCTCTGGGGCCAACGTCCTGACTTTC

j_call: TRBJ1-5
d_call: .
v_call: TRBV10-3
clone_size: .
cdr3_aa: CAISRSNQPQHF
cdr3_nt: TGTGCCATCAGCCGGAGCAATCAGCCCCAGCATTTT

j_call: TRBJ1-3
d_call: .
v_call: TRBV5-1
clone_size: .
cdr3_aa: CASSLDTGSGNTIYF
cdr3_nt: TGCGCCAGCAGCTTGGACACGGGGTCTGGAAACACCATATATTTT

j_call: TRBJ2-5
d_call: .
v_call: TRBV27
clone_size: once
cdr3_aa: CASSPLARHQETQYF
cdr3_nt: TGTGCCAGCAGCCCGCTCGCTAGGCACCAAGAGACCCAGTACTTC

j_call: TRBJ1-4
d_call: .
v_call: TRBV18
clone_size: few
cdr3_aa: CASSPRQGDNEKLFF
cdr3_nt: TGTGCCAGCTCACCTCGCCAGGGTGACAATGAAAAACTGTTTTTT

j_call: TRBJ2-5
d_call: .
v_call: TRBV18
clone_size: once
cdr3_aa: CASSPPGVQTQYF
cdr3_nt: TGTGCCAGCTCACCACCAGGGGTACAGACCCAGTACTTC

j_call: TRBJ1-2
d_call: .
v_call: TRBV29-1
clone_size: .
cdr3_aa: CSVEETYYTF
cdr3_nt: TGCAGCGTTGAAGAAACCTACTACACCTTC

j_call: TRBJ1-1
d_call: .
v_call: TRBV5-1
clone_size: .
cdr3_aa: CASSWNLQGRGTEAFF
cdr3_nt: TGCGCCAGCAGCTGGAACCTACAGGGCAGGGGCACTGAAGCTTTCTTT

j_call: TRBJ1-2
d_call: .
v_call: TRBV2
clone_size: .
cdr3_aa: CASSRQEAAGYTF
cdr3_nt: TGTGCCAGCAGTAGACAGGAGGCTGCTGGCTACACCTTC

j_call: TRBJ2-3
d_call: TRBD2
v_call: TRBV2
clone_size: few
cdr3_aa: CASSEGLAGTTDTQYF
cdr3_nt: TGTGCCAGCAGTGAGGGACTAGCGGGGACAACAGATACGCAGTATTTT

j_call: TRBJ1-6
d_call: .
v_call: TRBV4-2
clone_size: once
cdr3_aa: CASSIRTDNSPLHF
cdr3_nt: TGTGCCAGCAGCATCCGGACAGATAATTCACCCCTCCACTTT

j_call: TRBJ1-2
d_call: TRBD1
v_call: TRBV7-9
clone_size: .
cdr3_aa: CASSQTPGQIYGYTF
cdr3_nt: TGTGCCAGCAGTCAAACCCCGGGACAGATCTATGGCTACACCTTC

j_call: TRBJ2-1
d_call: TRBD2
v_call: TRBV15
clone_size: .
cdr3_aa: CATGPGGVSYNEQFF
cdr3_nt: TGTGCCACCGGCCCGGGAGGGGTCTCCTACAATGAGCAGTTCTTC

j_call: TRBJ2-6
d_call: .
v_call: TRBV19
clone_size: .
cdr3_aa: CASSLPPGSGANVLTF
cdr3_nt: TGTGCCAGTAGTCTACCCCCGGGCTCTGGGGCCAACGTCCTGACTTTC

j_call: TRBJ1-5
d_call: .
v_call: TRBV10-3
clone_size: .
cdr3_aa: CATQDWQGNQPQHF
cdr3_nt: TGTGCCACCCAGGATTGGCAGGGGAATCAGCCCCAGCATTTT

j_call: TRBJ1-2
d_call: .
v_call: TRBV19
clone_size: once
cdr3_aa: CASSIGEGLGGYTF
cdr3_nt: TGTGCCAGTAGTATAGGGGAGGGACTCGGTGGCTACACCTTC

j_call: TRBJ1-1
d_call: .
v_call: TRBV19
clone_size: .
cdr3_aa: CATSPRLNTEAFF
cdr3_nt: TGTGCCACTTCCCCGAGGTTGAACACTGAAGCTTTCTTT

j_call: TRBJ2-2
d_call: .
v_call: TRBV18
clone_size: .
cdr3_aa: CASSPRTVPNTGELFF
cdr3_nt: TGTGCCAGCTCACCACGGACAGTCCCGAACACCGGGGAGCTGTTTTTT

j_call: TRBJ2-3
d_call: TRBD2
v_call: TRBV19
clone_size: .
cdr3_aa: CASSMASGLTDTQYF
cdr3_nt: TGTGCCAGTAGTATGGCTAGCGGACTCACAGATACGCAGTATTTT

j_call: TRBJ1-1
d_call: .
v_call: TRBV27
clone_size: .
cdr3_aa: CASSRGGNTEAFF
cdr3_nt: TGTGCCAGCAGTAGGGGGGGGAACACTGAAGCTTTCTTT

j_call: TRBJ1-1
d_call: TRBD1
v_call: TRBV9
clone_size: .
cdr3_aa: CASSAGQGLTNTEAFF
cdr3_nt: TGTGCCAGCAGCGCGGGACAGGGGCTCACGAACACTGAAGCTTTCTTT